These T cell receptor beta chains were read from a single sample in a study of T cells in Graves' hyperthyroidism and ophthalmopathy. TCRdb independently ran MiXCR on the multiplex PCR reads; one entry per CDR3 protein. The table lists 550,000 to 650,000 distinct CDR3 sequences, over 11% of them singletons, with 5.5% to 7.5% in the top ten. Input material: blood. The source of these receptors is a woman aged 30 to 39 with Graves' hyperthyroidism that later progressed to Graves' ophthalmopathy. CDR3s include the opening cysteine and the closing phenylalanine or tryptophan. Size tells how often a clone was seen (once, few, many) or the class of an expanded clone, and some rows leave it out.

v_gene: TRBV14; abundance: many; j_gene: TRBJ2-7; CDR3aa: CASSQETGGSYEQYF
v_gene: TRBV14; abundance: many; j_gene: TRBJ2-1; CDR3aa: CASSHWTSASSYNEQFF
v_gene: TRBV7-3; abundance: few; j_gene: TRBJ2-3; CDR3aa: CASSSFPGGTDTQYF
v_gene: TRBV19; abundance: many; j_gene: TRBJ1-1; CDR3aa: CASSRQGKVPEAFF
v_gene: TRBV5-6; abundance: many; j_gene: TRBJ2-1; CDR3aa: CASNPGLAGVEQFF
v_gene: TRBV9; abundance: many; j_gene: TRBJ1-2; CDR3aa: CASSVSTVDSSGYTF
v_gene: TRBV7-3; abundance: many; j_gene: TRBJ2-5; CDR3aa: CASSLRAGTGETQYF
v_gene: TRBV28; abundance: many; j_gene: TRBJ1-2; CDR3aa: CASRPAGQGYGYTF
v_gene: TRBV19; abundance: many; j_gene: TRBJ1-5; CDR3aa: CASSPGQGVNQPQHF
v_gene: TRBV7-2; abundance: many; j_gene: TRBJ2-5; CDR3aa: CASSLGPQETQYF
v_gene: TRBV7-9; abundance: .; j_gene: TRBJ2-1; CDR3aa: CASSPWLAGVQGNEQFF
v_gene: TRBV27; abundance: many; j_gene: TRBJ2-5; CDR3aa: CASMGGETQYF
v_gene: TRBV7-9; abundance: few; j_gene: TRBJ1-1; CDR3aa: CASSLSQGRNTEAFF
v_gene: TRBV6-4; abundance: few; j_gene: TRBJ2-1; CDR3aa: CASSDGTGENNEQFF
v_gene: TRBV27; abundance: many; j_gene: TRBJ2-3; CDR3aa: CASSFSTSGSPRGTDTQYF
v_gene: TRBV19; abundance: few; j_gene: TRBJ2-7; CDR3aa: CASSTGLVYEQYF
v_gene: TRBV6-1; abundance: .; j_gene: TRBJ2-1; CDR3aa: CASTPGTSVIRTIHDEQFF
v_gene: TRBV19; abundance: many; j_gene: TRBJ1-1; CDR3aa: CASSIGGANTEAFF
v_gene: TRBV12-3/TRBV12-4; abundance: .; j_gene: TRBJ2-3; CDR3aa: CASSADSTDTQYF
v_gene: TRBV11-2; abundance: many; j_gene: TRBJ1-4; CDR3aa: CASGPLTGWTNEKLFF
v_gene: TRBV29-1; abundance: .; j_gene: TRBJ2-5; CDR3aa: CSVATGAQETQYF
v_gene: TRBV5-1; abundance: few; j_gene: TRBJ1-3; CDR3aa: CASSLEGAYGNTIYF
v_gene: TRBV25-1; abundance: few; j_gene: TRBJ2-2; CDR3aa: CASSVPGTGVPGELFF
v_gene: TRBV28; abundance: many; j_gene: TRBJ2-1; CDR3aa: CASSFPLGQGNEQFF
v_gene: TRBV11-2; abundance: many; j_gene: TRBJ1-1; CDR3aa: CASSSGAGLRTEAFF
v_gene: TRBV7-9; abundance: few; j_gene: TRBJ2-2; CDR3aa: CASSLRGSSTPDTGELFF
v_gene: TRBV12-3/TRBV12-4; abundance: many; j_gene: TRBJ2-1; CDR3aa: CASSYGTSGTYNEQFF
v_gene: TRBV7-2; abundance: few; j_gene: TRBJ1-4; CDR3aa: CASSTGFGDEKLFF
v_gene: TRBV12-3/TRBV12-4; abundance: .; j_gene: TRBJ1-1; CDR3aa: CASSPPLGQSMNTEAFF
v_gene: TRBV10-3; abundance: few; j_gene: TRBJ2-4; CDR3aa: CATSGTSGTKNIQYF
v_gene: TRBV6-1; abundance: .; j_gene: TRBJ2-1; CDR3aa: CASIKSHEQFF
v_gene: TRBV27; abundance: many; j_gene: TRBJ2-7; CDR3aa: CASRTTDRYEQYF
v_gene: TRBV15; abundance: few; j_gene: TRBJ2-5; CDR3aa: CATSRPFWTNLQETQYF
v_gene: TRBV5-8; abundance: many; j_gene: TRBJ1-2; CDR3aa: CASSLAGGDGYTF
v_gene: TRBV7-2; abundance: many; j_gene: TRBJ2-1; CDR3aa: CASSPILAGVGNEQFF
v_gene: TRBV7-9; abundance: many; j_gene: TRBJ1-1; CDR3aa: CASRPPDRPNTEAFF
v_gene: TRBV5-1; abundance: few; j_gene: TRBJ1-2; CDR3aa: CASRTSTGLANYGYTF
v_gene: TRBV5-4; abundance: .; j_gene: TRBJ1-6; CDR3aa: CASSSETGLAGSPLHF
v_gene: TRBV9; abundance: many; j_gene: TRBJ1-6; CDR3aa: CASSVGTAYNSPLHF
v_gene: TRBV5-1; abundance: many; j_gene: TRBJ1-6; CDR3aa: CASSSLDRGDSPLHF
v_gene: TRBV11-3; abundance: .; j_gene: TRBJ2-1; CDR3aa: CASSAYRDETYNEQFF
v_gene: TRBV30; abundance: many; j_gene: TRBJ2-2; CDR3aa: CAWSGDGRGPTGELFF
v_gene: TRBV2; abundance: few; j_gene: TRBJ1-3; CDR3aa: CASKAGTGGTIYF
v_gene: TRBV7-6; abundance: many; j_gene: TRBJ1-1; CDR3aa: CASSTTGLTEAFF
v_gene: TRBV4-1; abundance: few; j_gene: TRBJ2-2; CDR3aa: CASSQGLAGVLGTGELFF